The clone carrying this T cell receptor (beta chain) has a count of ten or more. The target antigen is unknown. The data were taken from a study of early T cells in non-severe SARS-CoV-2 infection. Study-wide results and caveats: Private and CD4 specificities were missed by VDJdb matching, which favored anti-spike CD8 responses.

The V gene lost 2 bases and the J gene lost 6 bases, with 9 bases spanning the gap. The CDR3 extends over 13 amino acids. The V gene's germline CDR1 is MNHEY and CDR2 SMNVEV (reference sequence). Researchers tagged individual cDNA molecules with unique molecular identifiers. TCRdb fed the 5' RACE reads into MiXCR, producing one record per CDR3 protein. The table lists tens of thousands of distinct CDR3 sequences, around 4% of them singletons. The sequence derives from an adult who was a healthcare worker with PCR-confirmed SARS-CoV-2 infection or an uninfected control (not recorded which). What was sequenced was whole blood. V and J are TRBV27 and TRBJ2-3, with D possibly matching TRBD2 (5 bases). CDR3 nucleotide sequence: TGTGCCAGCAGTTTAACACAGCGGGATACGCAGTATTTT. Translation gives CASSLTQRDTQYF.